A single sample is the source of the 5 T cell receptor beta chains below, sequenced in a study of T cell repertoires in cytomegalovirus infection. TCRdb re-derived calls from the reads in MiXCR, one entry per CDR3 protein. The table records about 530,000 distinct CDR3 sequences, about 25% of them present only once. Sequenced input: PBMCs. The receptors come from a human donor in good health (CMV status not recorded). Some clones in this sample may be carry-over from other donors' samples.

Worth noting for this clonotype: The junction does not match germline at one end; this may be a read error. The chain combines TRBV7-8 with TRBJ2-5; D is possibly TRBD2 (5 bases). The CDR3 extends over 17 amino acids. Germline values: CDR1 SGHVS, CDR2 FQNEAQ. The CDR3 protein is CASSFGTSWTHQETRYF. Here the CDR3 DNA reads TGTGCCAGCAGCTTTGGAACTAGTTGGACGCACCAAGAGACCCGGTACTTC. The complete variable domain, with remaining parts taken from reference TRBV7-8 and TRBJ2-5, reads GAGVSQSPRYKVAKRGQDVALRCDPISGHVSLFWYQQALGQGPEFLTYFQNEAQLDKSGLPSDRFFAERPEGSVSTLKIQRTQQEDSAVYLCASSFGTSWTHQETRYFGPGTRLLVL.

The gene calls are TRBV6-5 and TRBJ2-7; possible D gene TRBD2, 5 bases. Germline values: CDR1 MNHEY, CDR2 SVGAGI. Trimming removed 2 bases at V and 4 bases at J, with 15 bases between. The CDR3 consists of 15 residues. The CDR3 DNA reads TGTGCCAGCAGTTACCACGCCGGGGTGGGGTACGAGCAGTACGTC. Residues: CASSYHAGVGYEQYV.

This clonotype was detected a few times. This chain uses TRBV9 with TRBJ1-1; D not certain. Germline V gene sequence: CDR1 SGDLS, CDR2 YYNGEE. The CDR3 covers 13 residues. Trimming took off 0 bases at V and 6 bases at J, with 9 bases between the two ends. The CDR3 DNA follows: TGTGCCAGCAGCGTAGTAATTTCGGCTGAAGCTTTCTTT. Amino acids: CASSVVISAEAFF.

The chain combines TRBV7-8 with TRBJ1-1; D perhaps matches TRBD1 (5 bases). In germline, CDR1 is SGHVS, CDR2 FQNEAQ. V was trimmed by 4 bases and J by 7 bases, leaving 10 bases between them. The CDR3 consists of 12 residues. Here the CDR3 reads CASSSGHLEAFF. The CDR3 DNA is TGTGCCAGCAGCTCCGGACACCTTGAAGCTTTCTTT.

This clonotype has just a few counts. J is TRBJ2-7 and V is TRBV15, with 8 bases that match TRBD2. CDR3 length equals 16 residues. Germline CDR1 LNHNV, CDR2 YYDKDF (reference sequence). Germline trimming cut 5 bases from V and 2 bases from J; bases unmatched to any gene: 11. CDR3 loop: CATSGGLERGTYEQYF. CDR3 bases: TGTGCCACCAGCGGGGGATTGGAGCGGGGGACCTACGAGCAGTACTTC.